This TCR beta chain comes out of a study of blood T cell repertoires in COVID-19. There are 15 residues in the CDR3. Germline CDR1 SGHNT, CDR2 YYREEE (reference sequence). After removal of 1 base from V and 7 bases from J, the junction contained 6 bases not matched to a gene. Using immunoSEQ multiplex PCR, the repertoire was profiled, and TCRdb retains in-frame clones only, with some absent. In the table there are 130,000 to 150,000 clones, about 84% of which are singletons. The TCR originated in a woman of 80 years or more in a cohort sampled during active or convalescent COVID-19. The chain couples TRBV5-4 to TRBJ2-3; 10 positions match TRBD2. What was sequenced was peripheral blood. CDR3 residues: CASSLPSGGANTQYF. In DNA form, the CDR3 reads TGTGCCAGCAGCTTGCCGAGCGGGGGGGCAAATACGCAGTATTTT.